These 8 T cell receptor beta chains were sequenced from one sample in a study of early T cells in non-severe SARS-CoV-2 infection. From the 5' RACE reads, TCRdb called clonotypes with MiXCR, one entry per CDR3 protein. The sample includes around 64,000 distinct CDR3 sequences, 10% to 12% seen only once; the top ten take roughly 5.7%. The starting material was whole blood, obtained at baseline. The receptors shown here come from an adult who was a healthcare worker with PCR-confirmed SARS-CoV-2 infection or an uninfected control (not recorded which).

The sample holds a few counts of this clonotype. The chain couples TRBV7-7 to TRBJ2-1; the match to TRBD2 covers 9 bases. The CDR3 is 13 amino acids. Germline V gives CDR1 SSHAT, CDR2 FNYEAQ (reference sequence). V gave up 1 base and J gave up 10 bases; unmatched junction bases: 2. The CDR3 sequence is CASSLGSGGEQFF. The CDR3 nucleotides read TGTGCCAGCAGCTTAGGTAGCGGGGGAGAGCAGTTCTTC.

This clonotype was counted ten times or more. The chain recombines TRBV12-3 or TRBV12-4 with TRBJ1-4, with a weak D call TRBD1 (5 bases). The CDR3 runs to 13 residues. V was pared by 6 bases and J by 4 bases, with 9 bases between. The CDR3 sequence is CASRRGVNEKLFF. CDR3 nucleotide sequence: TGTGCCAGCAGGCGGGGGGTTAATGAAAAACTGTTTTTT.

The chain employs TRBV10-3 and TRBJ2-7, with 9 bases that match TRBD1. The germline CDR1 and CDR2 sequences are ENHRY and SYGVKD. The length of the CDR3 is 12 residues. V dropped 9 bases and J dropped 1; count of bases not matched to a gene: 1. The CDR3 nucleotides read TGTGCCATTGGACAGGGGTCCTACGAGCAGTACTTC. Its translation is CAIGQGSYEQYF.

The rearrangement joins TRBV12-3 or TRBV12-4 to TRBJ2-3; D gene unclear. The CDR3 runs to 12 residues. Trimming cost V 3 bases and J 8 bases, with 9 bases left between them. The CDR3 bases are TGTGCCAGCAGTTTGGCGCCGGGTACGCAGTATTTT. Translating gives CASSLAPGTQYF.

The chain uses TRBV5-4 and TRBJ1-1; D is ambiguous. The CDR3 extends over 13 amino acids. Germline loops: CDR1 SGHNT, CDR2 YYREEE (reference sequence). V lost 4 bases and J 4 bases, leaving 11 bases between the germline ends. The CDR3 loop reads CASSHPGGTEAFF. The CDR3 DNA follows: TGTGCCAGCAGCCACCCCGGTGGCACTGAAGCTTTCTTT.

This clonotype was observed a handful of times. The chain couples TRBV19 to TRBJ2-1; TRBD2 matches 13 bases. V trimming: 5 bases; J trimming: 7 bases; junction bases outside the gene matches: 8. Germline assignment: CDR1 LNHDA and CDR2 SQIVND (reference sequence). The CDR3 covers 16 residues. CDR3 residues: CASSLPGTSGVNEQFF. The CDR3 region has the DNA TGTGCCAGTAGTCTCCCCGGGACTAGCGGGGTGAATGAGCAGTTCTTC.

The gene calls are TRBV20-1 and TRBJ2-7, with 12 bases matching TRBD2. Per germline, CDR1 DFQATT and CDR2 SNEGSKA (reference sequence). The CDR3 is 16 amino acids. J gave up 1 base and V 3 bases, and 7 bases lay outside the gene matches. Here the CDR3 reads CSARGLAGAQSYEQYF. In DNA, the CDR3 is TGCAGTGCTAGGGGACTAGCGGGCGCCCAGTCCTACGAGCAGTACTTC.

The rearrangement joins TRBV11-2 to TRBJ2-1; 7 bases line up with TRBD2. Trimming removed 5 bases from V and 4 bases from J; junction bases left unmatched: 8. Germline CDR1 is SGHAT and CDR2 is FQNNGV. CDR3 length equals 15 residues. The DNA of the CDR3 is TGTGCCAGCAGCCCCTGGAGCGGGGAGTACAATGAGCAGTTCTTC. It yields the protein CASSPWSGEYNEQFF.